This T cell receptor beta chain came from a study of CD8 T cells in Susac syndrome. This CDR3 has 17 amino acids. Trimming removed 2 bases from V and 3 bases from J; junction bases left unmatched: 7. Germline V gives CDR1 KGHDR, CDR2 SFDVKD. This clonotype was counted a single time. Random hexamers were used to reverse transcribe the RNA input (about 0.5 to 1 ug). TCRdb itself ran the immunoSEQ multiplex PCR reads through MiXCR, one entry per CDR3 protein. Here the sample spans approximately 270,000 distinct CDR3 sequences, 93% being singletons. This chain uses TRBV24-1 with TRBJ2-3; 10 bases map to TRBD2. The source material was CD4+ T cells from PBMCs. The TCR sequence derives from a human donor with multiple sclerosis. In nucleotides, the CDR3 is TGTGCCACCAGTGATTCCTGGGCTAGCGGGAGAACAGATACGCAGTATTTT. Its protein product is CATSDSWASGRTDTQYF.